The 22 T cell receptor beta chains reported below all come from one sample, sequenced in a study of blood T cell repertoires in COVID-19. Measured with immunoSEQ multiplex PCR; TCRdb has only the in-frame clones, and not every one. The sample consists of 130,000 or so clones, 70% to 80% of them appearing once. Sequencing was performed on peripheral blood. Every receptor here comes from a woman aged 65 to 85 with COVID-19, enrolled during active disease.

The chain couples TRBV5-5 to TRBJ2-2; D is perhaps TRBD1 (6 bases). The CDR3 sequence is 16 residues long. V gave up 4 bases and J gave up 1 base, with 14 bases separating them. Looked up from germline, CDR1 is SGHKS and CDR2 is YYEKEE (reference sequence). CDR3 sequence: CASSMGQRENTGELFF. As DNA, the CDR3 is TGTGCCAGCAGCATGGGACAACGGGAGAACACCGGGGAGCTGTTTTTT.

The chain links TRBV19 to TRBJ2-1, with 7 nucleotides matching TRBD1. J gave up 4 bases and V 7 bases, and 4 bases lay outside the gene matches. The CDR3 covers 13 residues. In germline, CDR1 is LNHDA, CDR2 SQIVND (reference sequence). CDR3 region: CASTTGLYNEQFF. CDR3 nucleotides: TGTGCCAGTACGACAGGGTTATACAATGAGCAGTTCTTC.

The chain couples TRBV4-3 to TRBJ1-2, with TRBD1 identical over 7 bases. The trim removed 3 bases at V and 4 bases at J, leaving 8 bases unmatched. Per the germline V gene, CDR1 is LGHNA and CDR2 is YSLEER. The CDR3 is 15 amino acids. CDR3 residues: CASSQGQQLGYGYTF. In nucleotides, the CDR3 is TGCGCCAGCAGCCAGGGACAGCAATTAGGCTATGGCTACACCTTC.

This clone was observed a few times. The chain's CDR3 is CASSDRRGNSNEKLFF. The CDR3 nucleotides are TGTGCCAGCAGCGACAGACGAGGCAATAGTAATGAAAAACTGTTTTTT. The chain uses TRBV5-4 and TRBJ1-4, with a weak D call TRBD1 (5 bases). Between the trimmed V and J ends, which lost 4 bases and 4 bases, there was a span of 17 bases. Germline V lookup: CDR1 SGHNT, CDR2 YYREEE (reference sequence). The CDR3 runs 16 residues. Together with reference TRBV5-4 and TRBJ1-4, the CDR3 gives the full variable domain: ETGVTQSPTHLIKTRGQQVTLRCSSQSGHNTVSWYQQALGQGPQFIFQYYREEENGRGNFPPRFSGLQFPNYSSELNVNALELDDSALYLCASSDRRGNSNEKLFFGSGTQLSVL.

J is TRBJ1-1 and V is TRBV6-6; TRBD1 agrees at 7 bases. Germline loops: CDR1 MNHNY, CDR2 SVGAGI (reference sequence). The length of the CDR3 is 16 residues. With 7 bases clipped from V and 4 bases from J, the junction kept 15 bases outside the gene matches. The CDR3 spells CASTHGTAPRLTEAFF. The CDR3 bases are TGTGCCAGCACCCATGGGACAGCGCCCCGGCTCACTGAAGCTTTCTTT.

The V and J genes are TRBV6-1 and TRBJ1-5; 9 nucleotides line up with TRBD1. The CDR3 sequence is 16 residues long. Looked up from germline, CDR1 is MNHNS and CDR2 is SASEGT. After removal of 1 base from V and 6 bases from J, the junction contained 7 bases not matched to a gene. CDR3 nucleotides: TGTGCCAGCAGTGAAGGGGGACAGGGTGGTGGTCAGCCCCAGCATTTT. It yields the protein CASSEGGQGGGQPQHF.

This chain connects TRBV3-1 (or the pseudogene TRBV3-2) to TRBJ2-3, with D uncertain. The CDR3 loop spans 15 amino acids. Deletions cut 0 bases from V and 8 bases from J, with 15 bases between. The germline V gene has CDR1 LGHDT and CDR2 YNNKEL (reference sequence). This CDR3 reads CASSQDQASPGTQYF. The CDR3 DNA follows: TGTGCCAGCAGCCAAGATCAGGCCAGCCCCGGTACGCAGTATTTT.

J is TRBJ2-7 and V is TRBV27; 9 bases map to TRBD2. This CDR3 spans 14 amino acids. V trimming: 6 bases; J trimming: 3 bases; junction bases outside the gene matches: 6. Germline V gene data show CDR1 as MNHEY and CDR2 as SMNVEV (reference sequence). The DNA of the CDR3 is TGTGCCAGCAGGGGGCTAGCGGGGAACTACGAGCAGTACTTC. It specifies CASRGLAGNYEQYF.

The V call is TRBV19, the J call TRBJ1-4; 7 bases fit TRBD1. V lost 5 bases and J lost 4; bases outside the gene matches: 7. The CDR3 has 15 residues. CDR1 is LNHDA, CDR2 SQIVND, per germline (reference sequence). CDR3 in DNA: TGTGCCAGTAGTGGCGGGACAGCGGGTAATGAAAAACTGTTTTTT. Amino acids: CASSGGTAGNEKLFF.

In DNA form, the CDR3 reads TGTGCCAGCAGCTTAGGGACTGTAGAGACCCAGTACTTC. Encoded protein: CASSLGTVETQYF. V gene TRBV7-7 combines with J gene TRBJ2-5, with a weak D call TRBD2 (5 bases). The germline CDR1 and CDR2 sequences are SSHAT and FNYEAQ (reference sequence). The V gene lost 1 base and the J gene lost 4 bases, with 7 bases spanning the gap. There are 13 residues in the CDR3.

The CDR3 sequence is CASSIVRRGFNQPQHF. Written as DNA, the CDR3 is TGTGCCAGTAGTATCGTGAGGCGGGGTTTCAATCAGCCCCAGCATTTT. V usage is TRBV19 and J usage is TRBJ1-5; D gene uncertain. This CDR3 comprises 16 residues. V was cut by 3 bases and J by 3 bases, with 15 bases left in between. Germline loops: CDR1 LNHDA, CDR2 SQIVND (reference sequence).

The rearrangement joins TRBV6-2 or TRBV6-3 to TRBJ1-1; perhaps TRBD1 as D (6 bases). Germline loops: CDR1 MNHEY, CDR2 SVGEGT. Trimming left V 0 bases short and J 7 bases short, with 6 bases between. The length of the CDR3 is 12 residues. Here the CDR3 reads CASSYSGGEAFF. The DNA for the CDR3 is TGTGCCAGCAGTTACTCAGGGGGTGAAGCTTTCTTT.

The chain combines TRBV24-1 with TRBJ2-5; the match to TRBD1 covers 9 bases. Trimming cost V 4 bases and J 9 bases; bases outside gene matches: 11. Germline V gene sequence: CDR1 KGHDR, CDR2 SFDVKD. The length of the CDR3 is 15 residues. The CDR3 here is CATSEGQGAACPQYF. DNA for the CDR3: TGTGCCACCAGTGAGGGACAGGGCGCGGCGTGCCCCCAGTACTTC.

CDR3 loop: CASSLDDRRNRGETQYF. The CDR3, as DNA: TGTGCCAGCAGCTTAGATGACCGGAGGAACCGCGGGGAGACCCAGTACTTC. J is TRBJ2-5 and V is TRBV7-2, with D perhaps TRBD2 (5 bases). The V gene lost 1 base and the J gene lost 5 bases, with 20 bases spanning the gap. CDR1 is SGHTA and CDR2 is FQGNSA in the germline V gene. The CDR3 runs to 17 residues.

This chain links TRBV11-2 with TRBJ1-5; 8 bases are shared with TRBD1. Trimming took 4 bases from V and 12 from J; bases not matched to a gene: 8. Germline loops: CDR1 SGHAT, CDR2 FQNNGV. The CDR3 has 13 residues. The CDR3 region is CASSSGQGLSQHF. CDR3 nucleotide sequence: TGTGCCAGCAGCTCCGGACAGGGTTTAAGCCAGCATTTT.

Regarding this clone: Other nucleotide sequences from this sample produce the same CDR3. The V call is TRBV18, the J call TRBJ1-2; 7 nucleotides agree with TRBD1. V lost 3 bases to trimming and J lost 3 bases; unmatched junction nucleotides: 1. The CDR3 runs 13 residues. The germline gives CDR1 KGHSH, CDR2 LQKENI. CDR3 region: CASSPGTDYGYTF. DNA of the CDR3: TGTGCCAGCTCACCGGGGACAGACTATGGCTACACCTTC.

The rearrangement joins TRBV12-3 or TRBV12-4 to TRBJ1-2; 7 bases match TRBD1. V lost 1 base, J lost 4 bases, and 0 bases stayed unmatched. The CDR3 is made up of 13 amino acids. As DNA, the CDR3 is TGTGCCAGCAGTTTAGACAGGGGCTATGGCTACACCTTC. Amino acids: CASSLDRGYGYTF.

The rearrangement joins TRBV18 to TRBJ2-1; tentative D call: TRBD1 (6 bases). V lost 3 bases, J lost 9 bases, and 24 bases lay in between. This CDR3 region has 17 residues. Germline V gene sequence: CDR1 KGHSH, CDR2 LQKENI. This CDR3 is CASSPRRRVGAVGEQFF. The CDR3 DNA sequence: TGTGCCAGCTCACCTAGAAGAAGGGTGGGGGCAGTCGGTGAGCAGTTCTTC.

The V call is TRBV7-3, the J call TRBJ2-1; 12 bases fit TRBD2. V was clipped by 4 bases and J by 8 bases; unmatched bases: 9. Per germline, CDR1 SGHTA and CDR2 FQGTGA. The CDR3 has 16 amino acids. The CDR3 coding sequence is TGTGCCAGCAGCTCCTCAGGACTAGCGGGATGGGATGAGCAGTTCTTC. This codes for CASSSSGLAGWDEQFF.

Only one count was recorded for this clone. The J gene is TRBJ2-5, the V gene TRBV11-2, with 9 bases matching TRBD2. The CDR3 totals 15 residues. The germline V gene has CDR1 SGHAT and CDR2 FQNNGV. Trimming removed 1 base from V and 10 bases from J; junction bases left unmatched: 10. In DNA, the CDR3 is TGTGCCAGCAGCTTAGGCATGGCTAGCGGGGAGGGCCAGTACTTC. It codes for CASSLGMASGEGQYF.

The genes are TRBV4-1 and TRBJ2-5; TRBD2 might be the D (6 bases). This CDR3 has 14 residues. Germline CDR1 reads MGHRA; CDR2 reads YSYEKL. The germline V and J ends were trimmed by 0 bases and 4 bases, with 9 bases remaining between them. The CDR3 here is CASSQDTSTETQYF. CDR3 DNA sequence: TGCGCCAGCAGCCAAGATACTAGCACAGAGACCCAGTACTTC.

The chain employs TRBV7-3 and TRBJ2-5, with TRBD2 as a possible D gene (5 bases). Germline V CDR1 and CDR2: SGHTA, FQGTGA. The CDR3 totals 14 residues. The V end lost 5 bases, the J end lost 3 bases, and 13 bases lay between the germline ends. This chain's CDR3 is CASSPDGIEETQYF. CDR3 nucleotide sequence: TGTGCCAGCAGCCCAGACGGGATTGAAGAGACCCAGTACTTC.